The next 17 T cell receptor beta chains were all read from a single sample in a study of long-term antiretroviral therapy in people with HIV. They ran version v3.0 of the immunoSEQ assay at survey level. Sequencing was performed with immunoSEQ multiplex PCR; in TCRdb, only in-frame clones are kept and a portion is missing. The data hold 20,000 to 30,000 clones, with approximately 86% observed a single time. Sequences were derived from unsorted PBMCs, sampled 1.8 years before starting antiretroviral therapy. These receptors were collected from a man aged 45-60 years with HIV.

In this sample, this clone turned up once. This sequence joins TRBV27 and TRBJ1-2; 8 bases agree with TRBD1. V trimming: 1 base; J trimming: 2 bases; junction bases outside the gene matches: 6. Germline V lookup: CDR1 MNHEY, CDR2 SMNVEV (reference sequence). CDR3 length: 16 amino acids. CDR3 sequence reads: CASSLLGQGANYGYTF. The CDR3 DNA reads as TGTGCCAGCAGTTTATTGGGCCAGGGGGCAAACTATGGCTACACCTTC.

The chain combines TRBV28 with TRBJ2-7; D is unclear. In germline, CDR1 is MDHEN, CDR2 SYDVKM. Trimming stripped 6 bases from V and 0 bases from J, with 12 bases between. The CDR3 spans 14 residues. The CDR3 loop reads CASSLTPSSYEQYF. In DNA, the CDR3 is TGTGCCAGCAGCTTGACTCCCAGCTCCTACGAGCAGTACTTC.

This chain links TRBV27 with TRBJ2-3; D remains unclear. Germline V gene data show CDR1 as MNHEY and CDR2 as SMNVEV (reference sequence). The CDR3 length is 14 residues. V lost 5 bases to trimming and J lost 3 bases, with 12 bases between them. CDR3 loop: CASSLALETDTQYF. CDR3 nucleotides: TGTGCCAGCAGTCTCGCACTCGAGACAGATACGCAGTATTTT.

The rearrangement uses TRBV7-2 and TRBJ2-3; weak D call: TRBD2 (6 bases). Trimming took 3 bases from V and 0 from J, leaving 13 bases between them. Germline lookup yields CDR1 SGHTA and CDR2 FQGNSA. The CDR3 has 16 residues. The CDR3, as DNA: TGTGCCAGCAGCTTTCTCGGTGGGGGGAGCACAGATACGCAGTATTTT. Amino acids: CASSFLGGGSTDTQYF.

The CDR3, as DNA: TGTGCCAGCAGCTTACAACCGACAGGGGGATTAGACACTGAAGCTTTCTTT. As protein: CASSLQPTGGLDTEAFF. The J gene is TRBJ1-1, the V gene TRBV7-6, with 9 nucleotides matching TRBD1. After removal of 2 bases from V and 3 bases from J, the junction contained 10 bases not matched to a gene. The CDR3 loop spans 17 amino acids. CDR1 and CDR2 (germline): SGHVS, FNYEAQ.

This clone was recorded only once. The DNA for the CDR3 is TGTGCCAGCAGCTTTAGTGGCGCAAACACTGAAGCTTTCTTT. Protein product: CASSFSGANTEAFF. The chain combines TRBV7-2 with TRBJ1-1; D remains ambiguous. The CDR3 contains 14 residues. Trimming removed 3 bases at V and 2 bases at J, with 10 bases between. Germline CDR1 and CDR2: SGHTA and FQGNSA.

This sequence joins TRBV7-3 and TRBJ1-2, with D unresolved. Trimming pared 5 bases from V and 8 bases from J, leaving 18 bases between. The length of the CDR3 is 14 residues. Per the germline V gene, CDR1 is SGHTA and CDR2 is FQGTGA. In DNA form, the CDR3 reads TGTGCCAGCAGCGCACAGAACCGGGGAGGAGGCTACACCTTC. Encoded protein: CASSAQNRGGGYTF.

This clone has only a few counts. The chain carries TRBV5-1 and TRBJ2-2; no firm D call. The CDR3 has 15 residues. Germline V gene data show CDR1 as SGHRS and CDR2 as YFSETQ. The V and J ends lost 4 bases and 4 bases respectively, with 14 bases between them. The CDR3 region is CASSLLTPITGELFF. DNA of the CDR3: TGCGCCAGCAGCCTCCTGACGCCAATCACCGGGGAGCTGTTTTTT.

This clone appeared once. J is TRBJ2-3 and V is TRBV5-5, with a possible D match to TRBD1 (5 bases). CDR3 length: 14 amino acids. Trimming removed 0 bases from V and 2 bases from J, with 7 bases in between. From germline, CDR1 is SGHKS and CDR2 YYEKEE (reference sequence). The CDR3 DNA is TGTGCCAGCAGCTTGGGACAGCACACAGATACGCAGTATTTT. This sequence encodes CASSLGQHTDTQYF.

This chain joins TRBV9 and TRBJ2-1; 7 bases line up with TRBD2. This CDR3 is 15 amino acids long. The J segment lost 5 bases and the V segment lost 4 bases, leaving 9 bases of the junction unmatched. In germline, CDR1 is SGDLS, CDR2 YYNGEE. The CDR3: CASSRLGLADNEQFF. For the CDR3, the DNA is TGTGCCAGCAGCCGACTGGGGCTAGCGGACAATGAGCAGTTCTTC.

This chain uses TRBV27 with TRBJ1-4; 8 bases agree with TRBD1. V was pared by 7 bases and J by 5 bases, with 3 bases of the junction left unmatched. Germline V gene data show CDR1 as MNHEY and CDR2 as SMNVEV (reference sequence). The CDR3 is made up of 13 amino acids. Written as DNA, the CDR3 is TGTGCCAGCATGGGGGACAGGAATGAAAAACTGTTTTTT. It is translated as CASMGDRNEKLFF. Based on the CDR3 plus reference TRBV27 and TRBJ1-4, the full variable domain is EAQVTQNPRYLITVTGKKLTVTCSQNMNHEYMSWYRQDPGLGLRQIYYSMNVEVTDKGDVPEGYKVSRKEKRNFPLILESPSPNQTSLYFCASMGDRNEKLFFGSGTQLSVL.

This chain links TRBV11-3 with TRBJ2-3, with 7 bases fitting TRBD2. The CDR3 sequence is 17 residues long. Germline V lookup: CDR1 SGHNT, CDR2 YENEEA. With V trimmed by 5 bases and J by 8 bases, 19 bases remained unmatched. The CDR3 region is CASSTGGSRGYEGTQYF. The CDR3 nucleotides are TGTGCCAGCAGCACGGGCGGGAGTAGGGGATATGAGGGTACGCAGTATTTT.

The chain employs TRBV30 and TRBJ2-1, with D hard to call. This CDR3 has 13 residues. Germline V CDR1 and CDR2: GTSNPN, SVGIG (reference sequence). V lost 3 bases to trimming and J lost 1 base, with 7 bases between them. This CDR3 reads CAWRDGSYNEQFF. As DNA, the CDR3 is TGTGCCTGGAGAGATGGGTCCTACAATGAGCAGTTCTTC.

The chain has TRBV7-3 and TRBJ1-5; D is undetermined. The V end lost 2 bases, the J end lost 0 bases, and 17 bases lay between the germline ends. Germline values: CDR1 SGHTA, CDR2 FQGTGA. The length of the CDR3 is 18 residues. The CDR3 here is CASSLDELSDDSNQPQHF. In nucleotides, the CDR3 is TGTGCCAGCAGCTTAGATGAATTGTCCGACGATAGCAATCAGCCCCAGCATTTT.

This sequence joins TRBV11-2 and TRBJ2-5; the D is unclear. This CDR3 is 14 amino acids long. Trimming shortened V by 6 bases and J by 4 bases, and 15 bases separated the two germline ends. Germline CDR1 reads SGHAT; CDR2 reads FQNNGV. The CDR3 here is CASRPYSRSETQYF. CDR3 bases: TGTGCCAGCAGACCCTATAGTAGGTCAGAGACCCAGTACTTC.

This clone was observed a handful of times. J is TRBJ2-7 and V is TRBV10-3; 8 positions agree with TRBD1. The CDR3 has 13 residues. Per the germline V gene, CDR1 is ENHRY and CDR2 is SYGVKD. The V and J ends lost 6 bases and 3 bases, in that order; junction bases with no gene match: 4. DNA of the CDR3: TGTGCCATCAGAACCGGGACAGGCTACGAGCAGTACTTC. Encoded protein: CAIRTGTGYEQYF.

V usage is TRBV10-1 and J usage is TRBJ2-1; a weak D match, TRBD2 (6 bases). The CDR3 has 13 residues. Germline V gene data show CDR1 as WNHNN and CDR2 as SYGVQD (reference sequence). The germline V and J ends were trimmed by 4 bases and 2 bases, with 6 bases remaining between them. The CDR3 loop is CASSGGTYNEQFF. The CDR3 DNA is TGCGCCAGCAGTGGCGGGACCTACAATGAGCAGTTCTTC.